The clone carrying this T cell receptor (beta chain) has only one observation. The antigen remains undetermined. V lost 4 bases to trimming and J lost 7 bases, with 12 bases between them. Germline loops: CDR1 SGHRS, CDR2 YFSETQ. The CDR3 has 13 residues. This specimen belongs to a study of blood T cells in healthy people across ages. Study-wide findings and caveats: Donor CMV infection status was unknown, possibly confounding age-related changes in expanded clonotypes.

Next came a second PCR, run for about 7 to 12 cycles, which used a sample-barcoded 5' primer along with a J-beta primer mix. TCRdb reprocessed the 5' RACE reads via MiXCR and lists one record per CDR3 protein. Of some 550,000 distinct CDR3 sequences listed, around 50% are singletons. The V and J genes are TRBV5-1 and TRBJ2-1; D remains ambiguous. The material sequenced was blood. The clonotype was recovered from a man aged 80 or over in good health. CDR3 loop: CASSVVQGNEQFF. The DNA of the CDR3 is TGCGCCAGCAGCGTGGTTCAAGGGAATGAGCAGTTCTTC.